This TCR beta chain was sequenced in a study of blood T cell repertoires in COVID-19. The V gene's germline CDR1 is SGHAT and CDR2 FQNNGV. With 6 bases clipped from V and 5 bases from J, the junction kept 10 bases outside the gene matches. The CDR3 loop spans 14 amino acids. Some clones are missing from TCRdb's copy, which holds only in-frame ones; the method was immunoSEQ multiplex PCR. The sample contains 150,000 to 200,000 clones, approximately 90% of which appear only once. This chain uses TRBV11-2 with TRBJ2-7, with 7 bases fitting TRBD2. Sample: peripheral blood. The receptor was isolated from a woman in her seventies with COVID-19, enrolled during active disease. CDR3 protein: CASRIGPGRDEQYF. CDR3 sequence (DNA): TGTGCCAGCAGGATAGGGCCAGGGAGGGACGAGCAGTACTTC.